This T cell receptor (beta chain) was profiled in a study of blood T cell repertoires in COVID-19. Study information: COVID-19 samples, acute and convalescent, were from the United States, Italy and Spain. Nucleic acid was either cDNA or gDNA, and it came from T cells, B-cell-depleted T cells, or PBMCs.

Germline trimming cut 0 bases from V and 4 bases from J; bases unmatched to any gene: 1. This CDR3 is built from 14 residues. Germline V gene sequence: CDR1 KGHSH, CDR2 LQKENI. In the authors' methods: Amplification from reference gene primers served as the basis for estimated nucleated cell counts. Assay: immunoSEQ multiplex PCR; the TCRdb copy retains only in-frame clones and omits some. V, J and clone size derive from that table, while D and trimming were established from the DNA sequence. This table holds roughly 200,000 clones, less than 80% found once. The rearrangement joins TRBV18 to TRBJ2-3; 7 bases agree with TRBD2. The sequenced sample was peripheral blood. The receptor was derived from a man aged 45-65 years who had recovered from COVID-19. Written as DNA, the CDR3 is TGTGCCAGCTCACCACCTAGCGGGTCAGATACGCAGTATTTT. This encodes CASSPPSGSDTQYF. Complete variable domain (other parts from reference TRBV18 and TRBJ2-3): NAGVMQNPRHLVRRRGQEARLRCSPMKGHSHVYWYRQLPEEGLKFMVYLQKENIIDESGMPKERFSAEFPKEGPSILRIQQVVRGDSAAYFCASSPPSGSDTQYFGPGTRLTVL.